This T cell receptor (beta chain) was captured by sequencing in a study of T cell repertoires in cytomegalovirus infection. About the research overall: Matching HLA type and CMV infection were both indicated by public TCR beta signatures. General study points: Dominating the ex vivo response were HLA-C-restricted CMV-specific TCR beta clonotypes. Summed frequency of public TCR beta families distinguished CMV carriers with the relevant HLA.

One entry per CDR3 protein results from TCRdb running MiXCR on the reads. The table shows about 450,000 distinct CDR3 sequences, with roughly 30% occurring only once. Worth noting for this clonotype: The antigen remains unidentified.

V was clipped by 5 bases and J by 5 bases; unmatched bases: 11. The CDR3 covers 15 residues. The V gene's germline CDR1 is SGHRS and CDR2 YFSETQ. Sequenced sample: PBMCs. The source is a human donor in good health (CMV status not recorded). Some clones in this sample may be carry-over from other donors' samples. The gene calls are TRBV5-1 and TRBJ2-5; 8 nucleotides align to TRBD1. CDR3 nucleotides: TGCGCCAGCAGTCCCCAAACAGGGGGTAGGGAGACCCAGTACTTC. It yields the protein CASSPQTGGRETQYF.